One sample yielded the 14 T cell receptor beta chains listed below, sequenced in a study of blood T cell repertoires in COVID-19. Assay: immunoSEQ multiplex PCR; the TCRdb copy retains only in-frame clones and omits some. The sample has hundreds of thousands of clones, roughly 91% seen once. Sequencing was done on a sample of PBMCs or T cells enriched from blood (not recorded which). The source is a man aged 35-49 years who had recovered from COVID-19.

The chain couples TRBV5-1 to TRBJ2-3; 10 bases are a match to TRBD2. J lost 0 bases, V lost 4 bases, and 5 bases had no gene match. CDR3 length equals 16 residues. CDR1 SGHRS and CDR2 YFSETQ come from the germline V gene. The CDR3 reads CASSGSGGPSTDTQYF. CDR3 coding DNA: TGCGCCAGCAGCGGTAGCGGGGGGCCCAGCACAGATACGCAGTATTTT.

The rearrangement links TRBV5-1 to TRBJ1-3; D is possibly TRBD1 (6 bases). The V and J ends lost 1 base and 1 base respectively, with 18 bases between them. This CDR3 has 18 amino acids. Germline values: CDR1 SGHRS, CDR2 YFSETQ. The CDR3 nucleotides are TGCGCCAGCAGCTTGACCACGACTCTAACAGGGTCTGGAAACACCATATATTTT. It translates to CASSLTTTLTGSGNTIYF.

The chain uses TRBV7-2 and TRBJ2-1; weak D call: TRBD2 (6 bases). The CDR3 covers 16 residues. CDR1 and CDR2 (germline): SGHTA, FQGNSA. Trimming took off 2 bases at V and 5 bases at J, with 16 bases between the two ends. CDR3 nucleotides: TGTGCCAGCAGCTTACTGGGGGGAAGGGGTAACAATGAGCAGTTCTTC. Protein: CASSLLGGRGNNEQFF.

This chain joins TRBV30 and TRBJ2-7, with 8 bases fitting TRBD1. CDR3 size: 15 residues. Looked up from germline, CDR1 is GTSNPN and CDR2 is SVGIG (reference sequence). V dropped 2 bases and J dropped 1; count of bases not matched to a gene: 7. The DNA of the CDR3 is TGTGCCTGGAGTCTTGACAGGGGTAGTTCCTACGAGCAGTACTTC. This sequence encodes CAWSLDRGSSYEQYF.

A word on this clone: The sample contains more than one DNA sequence encoding this CDR3. The genes are TRBV11-2 and TRBJ2-1; the D is unclear. CDR3 length: 15 residues. Germline-derived CDR1 and CDR2 are SGHAT and FQNNGV. The V and J ends lost 1 base and 4 bases respectively, with 11 bases between them. In nucleotides, the CDR3 is TGTGCCAGCAGCTTAGTTCGTGGGCCATACAATGAGCAGTTCTTC. Translated: CASSLVRGPYNEQFF.

The rearrangement joins TRBV28 to TRBJ2-3, with 8 bases that match TRBD2. The ends lost 5 bases at V and 0 bases at J; junction bases unmatched: 4. This CDR3 comprises 15 residues. Germline assignment: CDR1 MDHEN and CDR2 SYDVKM. CDR3 sequence reads: CASSLAGPSTDTQYF. CDR3 DNA: TGTGCCAGCAGTCTAGCGGGCCCTAGCACAGATACGCAGTATTTT.

V and J are TRBV5-4 and TRBJ1-2; D not resolved. This CDR3 region has 12 residues. From germline, CDR1 is SGHNT and CDR2 YYREEE (reference sequence). Trimming cost V 0 bases and J 4 bases, with 4 bases left between them. This CDR3 is CASSLELYGYTF. Here the CDR3 DNA reads TGTGCCAGCAGCTTGGAACTCTATGGCTACACCTTC.

This clone was seen a few times. The chain couples TRBV7-9 to TRBJ2-7, with D possibly matching TRBD2 (7 bases). Germline V lookup: CDR1 SEHNR, CDR2 FQNEAQ (reference sequence). Trimming removed 2 bases at V and 5 bases at J, with 13 bases between. This CDR3 has 14 residues. This CDR3 reads CASSLRGGPHEQYF. CDR3 nucleotide sequence: TGTGCCAGCAGCTTAAGGGGGGGCCCCCACGAGCAGTACTTC.

This chain joins TRBV7-9 and TRBJ1-6; 7 bases map to TRBD1. Per germline, CDR1 SEHNR and CDR2 FQNEAQ (reference sequence). The CDR3 runs 15 residues. Germline trimming cut 5 bases from V and 14 bases from J; bases unmatched to any gene: 15. CDR3 region: CASSPQGTEYSALHF. The DNA of the CDR3 is TGTGCCAGCAGCCCCCAGGGGACAGAGTATTCCGCCCTCCACTTT.

This sequence joins TRBV30 and TRBJ1-3; D perhaps matches TRBD1 (6 bases). Trimming shortened V by 1 base and J by 0 bases, and 10 bases separated the two germline ends. CDR3 length: 15 residues. Per the germline V gene, CDR1 is GTSNPN and CDR2 is SVGIG (reference sequence). The CDR3 sequence: CAWSGDTISGNTIYF. CDR3 nucleotide sequence: TGTGCCTGGAGTGGGGACACCATCTCTGGAAACACCATATATTTT.

This clone was recorded only once. The J gene is TRBJ2-2, the V gene TRBV5-1; 7 nucleotides line up with TRBD2. The CDR3 has 16 amino acids. V trimming: 4 bases; J trimming: 6 bases; junction bases outside the gene matches: 12. The germline V gene encodes CDR1 SGHRS and CDR2 YFSETQ. CDR3 sequence reads: CASSDRRGSIPGELFF. CDR3 in DNA: TGCGCCAGCAGCGATAGGCGCGGGAGTATCCCCGGGGAGCTGTTTTTT.

In this sample, this clone turned up a few times. This chain uses TRBV28 with TRBJ2-1; D perhaps matches TRBD1 (6 bases). The V and J ends lost 3 bases and 3 bases respectively, with 24 bases between them. Germline V gives CDR1 MDHEN, CDR2 SYDVKM. This CDR3 spans 19 amino acids. The CDR3: CASSFFLRGIRGNYNEQFF. CDR3 DNA sequence: TGTGCCAGCAGTTTCTTTCTCCGCGGTATTAGGGGGAACTACAATGAGCAGTTCTTC.

The CDR3 region has the DNA TGTGCCAGCAGTACGGACAGGTCCTCTGGAAACACCATATATTTT. Its protein is CASSTDRSSGNTIYF. This chain joins TRBV6-5 and TRBJ1-3; 7 nucleotides line up with TRBD1. This CDR3 has 15 residues. Germline V gene lookup returns CDR1 MNHEY and CDR2 SVGAGI. Trimming cost V 5 bases and J 0 bases; bases outside gene matches: 4.

The rearrangement links TRBV27 to TRBJ2-2; no reliable D call. The V end lost 1 base, the J end lost 5 bases, and 11 bases lay between the germline ends. Per the germline V gene, CDR1 is MNHEY and CDR2 is SMNVEV (reference sequence). CDR3 size: 15 residues. The DNA for the CDR3 is TGTGCCAGCAGTTTATTGTGGCCCACGACCGGGGAGCTGTTTTTT. Amino acids: CASSLLWPTTGELFF.